This T cell receptor (beta chain) originates from a study of T cell responses to AZD1222 COVID-19 vaccine. Study results and limitations: Only after the peak T cell response were repertoires sampled.

Sequencing used immunoSEQ multiplex PCR; TCRdb keeps in-frame clones, though not all of them. The sample has 250,000 to 300,000 clones, around 92% seen once. The CDR3 is 15 residues long. V lost 0 bases to trimming and J lost 4 bases; unmatched junction nucleotides: 3. CDR1 and CDR2 from the germline V gene are SGHDT and YYEEEE. Regarding this clone: Antigen: not known.

Specimen: peripheral blood, collected 28 days after the second AZD1222 dose. The chain joins TRBV5-6 to TRBJ1-5; 8 positions match TRBD1. The origin of this receptor is an adult who received the AZD1222 COVID-19 vaccine. The CDR3 DNA reads TGTGCCAGCAGCTTGGCCGGACAGGGAAATCAGCCCCAGCATTTT. This gives the protein CASSLAGQGNQPQHF.